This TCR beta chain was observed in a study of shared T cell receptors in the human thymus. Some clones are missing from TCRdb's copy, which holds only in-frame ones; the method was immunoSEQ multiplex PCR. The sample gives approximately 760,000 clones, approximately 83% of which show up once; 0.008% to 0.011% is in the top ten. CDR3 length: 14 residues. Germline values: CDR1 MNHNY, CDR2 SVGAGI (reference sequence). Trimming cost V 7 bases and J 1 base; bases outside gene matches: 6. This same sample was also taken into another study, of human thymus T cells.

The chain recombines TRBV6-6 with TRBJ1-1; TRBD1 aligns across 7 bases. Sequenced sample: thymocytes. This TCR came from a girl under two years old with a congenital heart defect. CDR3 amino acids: CASTRQGGNTEAFF. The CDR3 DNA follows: TGTGCCAGCACACGACAGGGAGGGAACACTGAAGCTTTCTTT.